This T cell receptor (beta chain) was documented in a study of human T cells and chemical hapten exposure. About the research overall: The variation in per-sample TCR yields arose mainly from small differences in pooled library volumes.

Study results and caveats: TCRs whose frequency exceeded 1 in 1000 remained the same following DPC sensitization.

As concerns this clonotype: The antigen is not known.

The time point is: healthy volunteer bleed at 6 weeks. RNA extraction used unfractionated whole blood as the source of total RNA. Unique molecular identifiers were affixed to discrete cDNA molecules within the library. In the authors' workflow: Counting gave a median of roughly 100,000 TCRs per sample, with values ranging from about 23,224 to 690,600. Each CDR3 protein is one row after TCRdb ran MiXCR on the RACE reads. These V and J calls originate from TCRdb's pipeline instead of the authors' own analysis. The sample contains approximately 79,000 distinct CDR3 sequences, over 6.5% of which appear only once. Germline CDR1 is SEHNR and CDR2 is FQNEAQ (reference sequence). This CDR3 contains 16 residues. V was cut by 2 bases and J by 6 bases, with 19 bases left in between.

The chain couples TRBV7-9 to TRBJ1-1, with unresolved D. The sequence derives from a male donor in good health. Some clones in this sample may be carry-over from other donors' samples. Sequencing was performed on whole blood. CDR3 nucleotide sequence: TGTGCCAGCAGCTTACCTTTCGGGTCCAAGGACCCTGAAGCTTTCTTT. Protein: CASSLPFGSKDPEAFF.